This T cell receptor beta chain comes out of a study of CD8 T cells in ankylosing spondylitis (TCRdb year 2017). Study-wide context: To find TCR variants linked to disease, the study profiled T cell receptor beta repertoires in ankylosing spondylitis patients and healthy donors. The whole study cohort included 108 healthy donors and 25 ankylosing spondylitis patients. Samples of peripheral blood were taken, and for ankylosing spondylitis patients, synovial fluid was collected as well.

About this clonotype: Which antigen it targets is not known. No much larger clone exists at a distance of one base, and base qualities are not known.

Overall study outcomes, separate from this receptor: A TCR beta motif of several highly homologous amino acid variants appeared characteristic of blood from ankylosing spondylitis patients. Some TCR beta motif variants had previously been reported in synovial fluid and blood of reactive arthritis patients, which suggested common disease-initiation mechanisms. The disease-linked clones had a CD8+ phenotype and were found at relatively low frequencies in peripheral blood. The disease-linked clones were reported to be significantly enriched in matched synovial fluid samples from ankylosing spondylitis patients.

Sequencing used an Illumina HiSeq 2500. Quantitative 5'-RACE with molecular barcodes was used to prepare TCR beta libraries. On the study's bioinformatics: A new computational method, built on a probabilistic model of VDJ rearrangement, was used to identify disease-linked TCR variants. TCRdb redid the processing of the public reads, applying fastp at Q25 and MiXCR, and retained in-frame beta chains. Identical CDR3 proteins give one entry, which carries the most common genes and DNA. For this entry, the V and J calls and clone size follow TCRdb and not the study's own pipeline. The table for this sample lists about 540,000 distinct CDR3 sequences; about 13% of them were counted only once. Together, the top ten hold under 7.5% of the sample. The germline V gene (reference sequence) sets CDR1 to DFQATT and CDR2 to SNEGSKA. CDR3 length: 16 amino acids, cysteine to phenylalanine. Only the CDR3 region is kept as DNA, spanning 48 bases read in frame from base 1. Trimmed from V: 6 bases; trimmed from J: 3 bases; junction bases lacking a gene match: 8.

The receptor's source is a male donor with ankylosing spondylitis. Sequencing input: blood, either unsorted or a sorted T cell fraction (not recorded which). The chain joins TRBV20-1 to TRBJ2-3; TRBD2 lines up with 14 middle nucleotides. CDR3 sequence: CSAAGTSGSLTDTQYF. The bases read TGCAGTGCGGCCGGGACTAGCGGGAGTCTAACAGATACGCAGTATTTT.